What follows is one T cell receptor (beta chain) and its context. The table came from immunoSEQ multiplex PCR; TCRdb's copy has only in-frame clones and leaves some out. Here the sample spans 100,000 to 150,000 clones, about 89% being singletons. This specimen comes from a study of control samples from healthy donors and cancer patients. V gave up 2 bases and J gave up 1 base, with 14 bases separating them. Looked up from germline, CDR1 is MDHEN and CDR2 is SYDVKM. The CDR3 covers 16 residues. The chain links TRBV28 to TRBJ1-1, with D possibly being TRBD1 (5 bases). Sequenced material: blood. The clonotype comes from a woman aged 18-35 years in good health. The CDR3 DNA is TGTGCCAGCAGTTTAGGGGTCGGTAGGGGGAACACTGAAGCTTTCTTT. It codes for CASSLGVGRGNTEAFF.